The entry below describes one T cell receptor (beta chain). Germline V gene data show CDR1 as SNHLY and CDR2 as FYNNEI. The V gene lost 9 bases and the J gene lost 2 bases, with 10 bases spanning the gap. The CDR3 has 12 residues. This sample was included in a study of blood T cell repertoires in COVID-19. Clones were sequenced by immunoSEQ multiplex PCR, and TCRdb holds only the in-frame ones, with some missing. This table has over 200,000 clones, roughly 85% appearing once. Material: PBMCs or T cells enriched from blood (not recorded which). The chain is built from TRBV2 and TRBJ1-1, with D possibly being TRBD1 (6 bases). This clonotype originated in a man aged 35-49 years who had recovered from COVID-19. The CDR3 DNA sequence: TGTGCCAGTCGGACAGCCAACACTGAAGCTTTCTTT. It translates to CASRTANTEAFF.